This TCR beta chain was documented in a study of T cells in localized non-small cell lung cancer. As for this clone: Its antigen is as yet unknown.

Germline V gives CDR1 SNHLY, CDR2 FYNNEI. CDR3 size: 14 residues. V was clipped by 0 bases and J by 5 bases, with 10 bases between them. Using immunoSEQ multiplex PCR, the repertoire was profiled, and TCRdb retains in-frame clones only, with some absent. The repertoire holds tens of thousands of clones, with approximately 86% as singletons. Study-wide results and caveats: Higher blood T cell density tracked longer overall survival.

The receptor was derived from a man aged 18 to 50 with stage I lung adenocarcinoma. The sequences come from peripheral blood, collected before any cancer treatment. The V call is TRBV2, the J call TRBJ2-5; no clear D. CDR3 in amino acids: CASSEASPVETQYF. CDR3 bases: TGTGCCAGCAGTGAAGCGAGTCCTGTCGAGACCCAGTACTTC.